What follows describes a single TCR beta chain. Its matching antigen is unknown. These data are taken from a study of T cell responses to AZD1222 COVID-19 vaccine. The study's findings and limits: Baseline seropositivity occurred in only six AZD1222 recipients. Females made up more of the donors, who were largely white British, and clonal diversity may have come out too low.

CDR1 and CDR2 from the germline V gene are KGHSH and LQKENI. This CDR3 is 14 amino acids long. Trimming removed 0 bases at V and 5 bases at J, with 8 bases between. This table comes from immunoSEQ multiplex PCR, and its TCRdb copy is limited to in-frame clones, with some not included. The sample shows some 89,000 clones, roughly nine tenths of them seen only once. Sample: peripheral blood, taken on day 0 of AZD1222 vaccination. The TCR comes from an adult in good health. The J gene is TRBJ1-5, the V gene TRBV18; unclear D gene. The CDR3 sequence is CASSPPGGDQPQHF. The CDR3 DNA follows: TGTGCCAGCTCACCACCCGGCGGGGATCAGCCCCAGCATTTT.